This T cell receptor (beta chain) was recorded in a study of T-cell reconstitution after alpha-beta-depleted transplantation in children. This clonotype was picked up many times. TCRbeta library preparation incorporated unique molecular identifiers. TCRdb independently ran MiXCR on the PCR reads; one entry per CDR3 protein. This table has 240,000 or so distinct CDR3 sequences, approximately 12% appearing once. This receptor was identified in a human donor who donated a stem cell graft to a child with acute lymphoblastic leukemia. This specimen consisted of PBMCs from the stem cell graft donor, obtained from the stem cell graft.

In DNA form, the CDR3 reads TGTGCCAGCAGCCAAGGAGTCACCCTTGATGGCTATGGCTACACCTTC. Its protein is CASSQGVTLDGYGYTF. This chain joins TRBV3-1 and TRBJ1-2; D remains ambiguous. The germline V gene has CDR1 LGHDT and CDR2 YNNKEL (reference sequence). CDR3 length equals 16 residues. The V end lost 1 base, the J end lost 4 bases, and 16 bases lay between the germline ends.